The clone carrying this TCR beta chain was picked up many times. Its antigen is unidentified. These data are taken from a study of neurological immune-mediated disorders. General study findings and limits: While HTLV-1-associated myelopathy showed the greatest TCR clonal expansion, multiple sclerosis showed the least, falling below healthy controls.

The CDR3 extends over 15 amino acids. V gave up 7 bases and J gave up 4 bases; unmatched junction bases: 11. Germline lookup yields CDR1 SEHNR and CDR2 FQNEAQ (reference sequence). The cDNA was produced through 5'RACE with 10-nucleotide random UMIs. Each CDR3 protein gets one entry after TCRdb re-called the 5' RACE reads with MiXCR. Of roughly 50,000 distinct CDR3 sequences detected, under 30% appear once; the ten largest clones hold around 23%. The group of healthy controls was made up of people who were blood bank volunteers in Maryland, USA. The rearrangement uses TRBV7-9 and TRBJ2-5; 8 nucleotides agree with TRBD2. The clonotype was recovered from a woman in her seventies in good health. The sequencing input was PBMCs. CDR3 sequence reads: CASILSPRGGETQYF. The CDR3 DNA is TGTGCCAGCATCCTAAGCCCCCGGGGGGGAGAGACCCAGTACTTC.